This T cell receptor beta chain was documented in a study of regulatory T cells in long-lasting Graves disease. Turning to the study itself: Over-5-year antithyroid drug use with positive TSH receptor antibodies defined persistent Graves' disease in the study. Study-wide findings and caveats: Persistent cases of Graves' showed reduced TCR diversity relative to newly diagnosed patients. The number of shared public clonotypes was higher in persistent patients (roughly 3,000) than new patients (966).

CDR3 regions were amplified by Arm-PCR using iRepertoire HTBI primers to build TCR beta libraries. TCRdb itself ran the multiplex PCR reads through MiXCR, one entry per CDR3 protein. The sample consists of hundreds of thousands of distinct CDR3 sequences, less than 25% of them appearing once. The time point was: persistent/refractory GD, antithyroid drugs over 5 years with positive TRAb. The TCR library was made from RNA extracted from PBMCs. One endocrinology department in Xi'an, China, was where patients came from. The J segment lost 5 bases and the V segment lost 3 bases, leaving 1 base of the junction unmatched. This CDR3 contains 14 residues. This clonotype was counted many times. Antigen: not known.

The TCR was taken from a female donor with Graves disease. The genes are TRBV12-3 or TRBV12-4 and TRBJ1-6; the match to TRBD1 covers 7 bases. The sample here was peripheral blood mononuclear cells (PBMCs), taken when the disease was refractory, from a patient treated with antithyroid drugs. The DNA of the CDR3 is TGTGCCAGCAGTTTCGACAGGGATAATTCACCCCTCCACTTT. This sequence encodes CASSFDRDNSPLHF.